This note documents a single T cell receptor beta chain sequence. Its antigen target is currently unknown. Nothing much larger sits one base from this clone, and base qualities are not available. No patient had received any treatment before thyroid surgery. Using T-cell receptor beta sequencing, the study looked back at clinical samples from patients collected from about 2011 to 2018. The data belong to a study of metastatic and nonmetastatic thyroid tumors (dated by TCRdb to between 2020 and 2021). Background on the whole study: The researchers compared repertoires between peripheral blood samples and tumor or nodule tissue samples from patients with malignant or benign thyroid disease. Summary of the overall study and its limitations: In both blood and tumor samples, malignant tumors were reported to have significantly higher TCR beta diversity than benign nodules.

To prepare the library, PCR was applied. Sequencing relied on an Illumina HiSeq 4000. High-throughput sequencing was used to profile the TCR beta-chain CDR3 region of every patient. Per the source publication's procedure: CDR3 differences across clinicopathological groups were used to build a classifier for discriminating distant-metastatic papillary thyroid cancer patients. Repertoire diversity was assessed with the Shannon index, and tumor-blood repertoire similarity with the Morisita-Horn index. The raw public data were reprocessed by TCRdb itself: fastp quality trimming at Q25, MiXCR clonotype calling, in-frame beta chains only. These V and J calls derive from TCRdb rather than the authors' analysis. The sample contains about 18,000 clones, 34% of them found a single time. 9% to 10% of the sample rests with the top ten. This receptor was taken from a male donor with papillary thyroid cancer or a benign thyroid nodule (not recorded which). Some clones in this sample may be carry-over from other donors' samples. The sequenced sample consisted of tumor tissue.

This receptor has the CDR3 CASSGGLAGVPQETQYF. Here is the DNA: TGCGCCAGCAGCGGAGGACTAGCGGGAGTGCCCCAAGAGACCCAGTACTTC. The V and J segments used are TRBV5-1 and TRBJ2-5, and 13 junction bases match TRBD2. After removal of 4 bases from V and 1 base from J, the junction retains 7 bases not matched to a gene. Looking up the germline V gene yields CDR1 SGHRS and CDR2 YFSETQ. The cysteine opens and the phenylalanine closes a CDR3 of 17 amino acids. The CDR3 DNA has 51 bases and is translated from base 1.